A selection of T cell receptor beta chains follows, all from one sample in a study of technical replicates of blood from several donors. TCRdb's table, derived via immunoSEQ multiplex PCR, lists solely in-frame clones and lacks some. The table has around 93,000 clones, approximately 94% seen once; the top ten hold over 0.25%. Specimen: T cells isolated from PBMCs. These receptors were obtained from a human donor in good health. CDR3s include the opening cysteine and the closing phenylalanine or tryptophan. D genes are given only for firm matches.

d_gene,v_gene,CDR3aa
-,TRBV11-2,CASSLVSGADYGYTF
-,TRBV13,CASSLSFLDSYLRVAYEQYF
-,TRBV15,CATSGERGGGYTF
-,TRBV7-9,CASSLRREGNTEAFF
-,TRBV30,CAWSPRGVSGNTIYF
TRBD2,TRBV6-5,CASSYAVAGGLEQYF
TRBD1,TRBV7-6,CASSLMGQETKYF
-,TRBV5-6,CASSLVGAGELFF
TRBD1,TRBV11-2,CASSDRGQSSYNEQFF
-,TRBV7-3,CASSLGIGEVPDTQYF
-,TRBV9,CASSVGAVYSDTQYF
-,TRBV4-3,CASSLQVTGELFF
TRBD2,TRBV9,CASSVDYGRAYEQYF
-,TRBV19,CASSTRGHPTNEKLFF
TRBD1,TRBV7-6,CASSLWTGQTEAFF
TRBD2,TRBV7-3,CASSQGGLAGNEQFF
-,TRBV9,CASSRGTPPRTEAFF
TRBD2,TRBV28,CASSFRLAGEQFF
TRBD2,TRBV6-5,CASSYAGGHYEQYF
-,TRBV7-7,CASSLDSSNTEAFF
TRBD2,TRBV6-5,CASSYGLADYEQYF
TRBD1,TRBV5-1,CASRFGTGEYNEQFF
-,TRBV7-2,CASSLGTWETQYF
-,TRBV9,CASSVEGSTDTQYF
-,TRBV2,CASSERWSSGNTIYF
-,TRBV2,CASSESGPYGYTF
-,TRBV19,CASSILALQETQYF
TRBD1,TRBV4-3,CASSPSTGGIEKLFF
TRBD2,TRBV29-1,CSVKGGTSDSYEQYF
TRBD2,TRBV18,CASSPAGGPGSSSYNEQFF
-,TRBV4-1,CASSPRDTSYEQYF
-,TRBV6-5,CASGDSATNEKLFF
TRBD2,TRBV6-5,CASATSGSPYEQYF
-,TRBV9,CASSVVEREFEQFF
TRBD2,TRBV5-5,CASSFGAGERETQYF
-,TRBV9,CASSAGGGSLSYEQYF
-,TRBV6-5,CASSYSGAGNTIYF
TRBD2,TRBV19,CASSIMGSGSSYEQYF
TRBD1,TRBV16,CASSQSGTGFHEQFF
TRBD2,TRBV27,CASSLAGGPLAEQFF
-,TRBV19,CASSIPQANEQFF
-,TRBV2,CASSPRGAPSEAFF
-,TRBV6-6,CASSYMDNQHF
TRBD1,TRBV9,CASSGPGQGWDTEAFF
-,TRBV5-1,CASSPMTGDQPQHF
TRBD1,TRBV5-1,CASSLVGQGANNEQFF
-,TRBV2,CASRVLALNEQFF
-,TRBV6-5,CASSLGQGGNEQYF
TRBD2,TRBV28,CASRRLAGGPNHQFF
-,TRBV14,CASTRVRFGEQFF
TRBD1,TRBV27,CASRTETGHNEQFF
TRBD1,TRBV9,CASSGGGNGYTF
-,TRBV21-1,CASSKFFRLRNTEAFF
TRBD2,TRBV7-2,CASSLSGLALSEELFF
TRBD1,TRBV28,CASSSPGQPYEQYF